The T cell receptor beta chain under discussion was sequenced for a study of T cell changes during pregnancy in multiple sclerosis. Germline CDR1 is MNHNS and CDR2 is SASEGT. The CDR3 loop spans 13 amino acids. The J segment lost 9 bases and the V segment lost 7 bases, leaving 6 bases of the junction unmatched. TCRdb's copy holds only in-frame clones and misses some; the assay was immunoSEQ multiplex PCR. The table includes about 59,000 clones, just under 95% detected once. The sequence was collected from a female donor with multiple sclerosis, enrolled in a pregnancy study. Sample: CD4+ T cells from peripheral blood mononuclear cells, taken before pregnancy. The V gene is TRBV6-1, the J gene TRBJ2-5; 12 bases match TRBD2. In DNA form, the CDR3 reads TGTGCCAGCATCCTAGCGGGGGGGAGTGCCCAGTACTTC. It translates to CASILAGGSAQYF.